This passage covers 15 T cell receptor beta chains from one sample sequenced in a study of CD8 T cells in ankylosing spondylitis. TCRdb re-derived calls from the 5' RACE reads in MiXCR, one entry per CDR3 protein. Among around 280,000 distinct CDR3 sequences listed, around 18% were seen once. Sequenced material: blood, either unsorted or a sorted T cell fraction (not recorded which). These receptors were taken from a male donor with ankylosing spondylitis or in good health (not recorded which).

The chain carries TRBV6-1 and TRBJ1-3, with no clear D. Germline V gene lookup returns CDR1 MNHNS and CDR2 SASEGT. V shed 2 bases and J shed 4 bases, with 12 bases lying between them. The CDR3 totals 15 residues. The CDR3 here is CASSETSGLGNTIYF. In nucleotides, the CDR3 is TGTGCCAGCAGTGAAACGTCCGGGCTGGGAAACACCATATATTTT.

The chain uses TRBV3-1 and TRBJ1-1; D is unresolved. The germline V gene has CDR1 LGHDT and CDR2 YNNKEL (reference sequence). The V and J ends lost 4 bases and 2 bases respectively, with 11 bases between them. The CDR3 runs to 14 residues. CDR3 amino acids: CASSRRTDNTEAFF. In DNA, the CDR3 is TGTGCCAGCAGCCGTCGGACGGATAACACTGAAGCTTTCTTT. Filled out from reference TRBV3-1 and TRBJ1-1, the complete variable domain reads DTAVSQTPKYLVTQMGNDKSIKCEQNLGHDTMYWYKQDSKKFLKIMFSYNNKELIINETVPNRFSPKSPDKAHLNLHINSLELGDSAVYFCASSRRTDNTEAFFGQGTRLTVV.

The V and J genes are TRBV5-1 and TRBJ2-7, with 9 positions matching TRBD2. Germline V gene data show CDR1 as SGHRS and CDR2 as YFSETQ. Unmatched junction bases numbered 6, after V lost 0 bases and J lost 2 bases. This CDR3 comprises 16 residues. The CDR3 is CASSLGGASGTYEQYV. The CDR3 region has the DNA TGCGCCAGCAGCTTGGGTGGGGCTAGCGGGACCTACGAGCAGTACGTC.

This chain uses TRBV5-1 with TRBJ2-7, with D hard to call. The V gene's germline CDR1 is SGHRS and CDR2 YFSETQ. Deletions cut 3 bases from V and 1 base from J, with 8 bases between. The CDR3 is made up of 13 amino acids. CDR3 in amino acids: CASSSDGSYEQYV. CDR3 nucleotides: TGCGCCAGCAGCTCCGACGGATCCTACGAGCAGTACGTC.

The V and J genes are TRBV29-1 and TRBJ1-2; D remains ambiguous. V lost 3 bases and J lost 0, with 11 bases in between. Germline V lookup: CDR1 SQVTM, CDR2 ANQGSEA. The length of the CDR3 is 14 residues. CDR3 protein: CSVDSPASNYGYTF. In DNA, the CDR3 is TGCAGCGTTGATTCCCCTGCCTCTAACTATGGCTACACCTTC.

This clonotype was counted between two and nine times. At one of its ends the junction is not consistent with the germline gene, which may arise from a read error. V usage is TRBV6-1 and J usage is TRBJ1-2, with 7 bases that match TRBD1. This CDR3 spans 15 amino acids. Germline V gives CDR1 MNHNS, CDR2 SASEGT. For the CDR3, the DNA is TGTGCCAGCACTGAACAGGGGTCGATAAACTATGGCTACACCTTC. Protein product: CASTEQGSINYGYTF.

This clonotype has more than one count but fewer than ten. This rearrangement joins TRBV7-8 to TRBJ1-4; D uncertain. Germline-derived CDR1 and CDR2 are SGHVS and FQNEAQ. The ends were cut back, 5 bases at V and 2 bases at J, with 3 bases in the middle. This CDR3 is built from 12 residues. The CDR3 loop is CASSPTNEKLFF. The CDR3 nucleotides read TGTGCCAGCAGCCCGACTAATGAAAAACTGTTTTTT.

This clonotype was detected once. This chain connects TRBV4-1 to TRBJ2-3; 7 nucleotides agree with TRBD2. The ends lost 3 bases at V and 6 bases at J; junction bases unmatched: 15. Germline loops: CDR1 MGHRA, CDR2 YSYEKL. This CDR3 contains 17 residues. The CDR3 nucleotides read TGCGCCAGCAGCCACCGCAAGTCGGGGGAGGGCCTGGATACGCAGTATTTT. It encodes CASSHRKSGEGLDTQYF.

DNA of the CDR3: TGTGCCAGCAACGCGTTCTCGGGGGAGCTGTTTTTT. Residues: CASNAFSGELFF. V gene TRBV3-1 combines with J gene TRBJ2-2; D remains unclear. Trimming took off 7 bases at V and 8 bases at J, with 11 bases between the two ends. The CDR3 sequence is 12 residues long. Germline V gives CDR1 LGHDT, CDR2 YNNKEL (reference sequence).

This clonotype was seen more than once but under ten times. The chain is built from TRBV20-1 and TRBJ1-5; no clear D. Deletions cut 5 bases from V and 3 bases from J, with 8 bases between. The germline V gene encodes CDR1 DFQATT and CDR2 SNEGSKA (reference sequence). This CDR3 has 12 residues. The CDR3 DNA reads TGCAGTGCTTCGGGGTTCAATCAGCCCCAGCATTTT. Translation gives CSASGFNQPQHF.

This clonotype has just one count. The chain is built from TRBV9 and TRBJ2-2, with 10 bases identical to TRBD1. V trimming: 3 bases; J trimming: 6 bases; junction bases outside the gene matches: 5. CDR1 is SGDLS, CDR2 YYNGEE, per germline. The CDR3 length is 15 residues. This CDR3 is CASSATGGLAGELFF. The CDR3 coding sequence is TGTGCCAGCAGCGCGACAGGGGGCTTGGCCGGGGAGCTGTTTTTT.

This chain links TRBV21-1 with TRBJ2-7; TRBD2 is the table's D call and was not checked against the DNA. TRBV21-1 is assigned pseudogene status. This CDR3 is 15 amino acids long. CDR3 bases: TGTGCCAGCAGAAACCTAGCGGGGGCTCCGGGGGAGCAGTACGTC. It is translated as CASRNLAGAPGEQYV.

CDR3 sequence: CSARLTSGSMVTQYF. The CDR3 DNA follows: TGCAGTGCTAGGTTGACTAGCGGGAGTATGGTGACCCAGTACTTC. The chain carries TRBV20-1 and TRBJ2-5; 12 positions agree with TRBD2. Trimming took 3 bases from V and 7 from J; bases not matched to a gene: 9. The CDR3 totals 15 residues. Per germline, CDR1 DFQATT and CDR2 SNEGSKA (reference sequence).

V gene TRBV20-1 combines with J gene TRBJ2-3; D unclear. This CDR3 contains 13 residues. V lost 5 bases to trimming and J lost 6 bases, with 15 bases between them. Germline CDR1 and CDR2: DFQATT and SNEGSKA (reference sequence). Here the CDR3 reads CSAGDTPTDTQYF. Here the CDR3 DNA reads TGCAGTGCTGGCGATACCCCGACGGATACGCAGTATTTT.

This sequence joins TRBV4-1 and TRBJ2-7; D may be TRBD1 (5 bases). Germline CDR1 is MGHRA and CDR2 is YSYEKL. The CDR3 spans 15 residues. Deletions cut 1 base from V and 3 bases from J, with 13 bases between. The CDR3 is CASSQGQGGSYEQYV. CDR3 nucleotides: TGCGCCAGCAGCCAAGGCCAGGGTGGAAGCTACGAGCAGTACGTC.